The rows below give T cell receptor beta chains drawn from one sample of a study of control samples from healthy donors and cancer patients. The table came from immunoSEQ multiplex PCR; TCRdb's copy has only in-frame clones and leaves some out. The sample gives 35,000 to 45,000 clones, approximately 87% of which show up once; 47% is in the top ten. The sample was blood. These TCRs come from a man aged 55 to 70 in good health. Each CDR3 is given with its conserved first and last residue.

V | CDR3
TRBV10-3 | CAISDFYEQYF
TRBV5-4 | CASSSRDRGSQRTDYTF
TRBV19 | CASRDGGPNTEAFF
TRBV3-1/TRBV3-2 | CASSQDREGARGTEAFF
TRBV13 | CASSSRLAGAQETQYF
TRBV7-2 | CASSPGQGAREQYF
TRBV5-1 | CASSSRQGSTGELFF
TRBV5-1 | CASGEQGAIYGYTF
TRBV7-2 | CASSNILGGTEAFF
TRBV9 | CASSLGRGAGNTIYF
TRBV27 | CASRRSQGASGEAFF
TRBV7-2 | CASNRDRAETQYF
TRBV7-6 | CASSPTGLNEKLFF
TRBV6-5 | CASSYSGQGRNTEAFF
TRBV10-3 | CAISSTSGRSQSEQFF
TRBV6-5 | CASSPTGQLLYGYTF
TRBV18 | CASSRTGTETQYF
TRBV18 | CASSPRGYEQYF
TRBV5-6 | CASSLGHYNSPLHF
TRBV4-1 | CASIPDPLYRDGYTF
TRBV2 | CASSEDHFGGNEQFF
TRBV27 | CASSLELGNQPQHF
TRBV4-2 | CASSLAERGQSYNEQFF